This TCR beta chain was found in a study of cytomegalovirus exposure and HLA in healthy donors. Study-level findings and limits: At a 0.05 false discovery rate, a later analysis found some 18,000 TCR beta sequences to be associated with HLA alleles. Accurate prediction of HLA-A and HLA-B alleles (for most subjects) was reportedly achieved from TCR beta sequences. As a later analysis showed, a missense DCLRE1C variant was linked to trimming of TCR beta V- and J-genes.

Note on this clone: The target antigen is unknown.

Amplification used 60 Vbeta primers and 13 Jbeta primers. The data were produced by immunoSEQ multiplex PCR, yet TCRdb's version contains in-frame clones alone and is incomplete. The table records 100,000 to 150,000 clones, around 68% of them present only once. CDR1 is MDHEN and CDR2 is SYDVKM in the germline V gene. This CDR3 spans 12 amino acids. V gave up 8 bases and J gave up 5 bases, with 10 bases separating them. Sequenced sample: PBMCs. The rearrangement links TRBV28 to TRBJ1-5; a possible D gene is TRBD1 (5 bases). The source is a man in his forties or fifties in good health and CMV-seropositive. CDR3 nucleotide sequence: TGTGCCAGCGGGGCGCCCGATCAGCCCCAGCATTTT. This translates into CASGAPDQPQHF.